This T cell receptor beta chain was identified during a study of regulatory T cells in long-lasting Graves disease. Researchers made TCR beta libraries by using iRepertoire HTBI primers and running Arm-PCR on CDR3 regions. MiXCR, run by TCRdb on the multiplex PCR reads, gives a single entry per CDR3 protein. The table shows 350,000 to 550,000 distinct CDR3 sequences, with about 14% occurring only once. Time point: newly diagnosed GD, antithyroid drugs for less than 3 months. Following extraction of RNA from PBMCs, that RNA was used to make the TCR library. This clonotype was detected a few times. This CDR3 has 14 amino acids. Trimming removed 6 bases at V and 1 base at J, with 12 bases between. The V gene's germline CDR1 is LNHDA and CDR2 SQIVND (reference sequence). This sample was shared with a second study, whose subject was T cells in Graves' hyperthyroidism and ophthalmopathy.

Here the sequenced sample was peripheral blood mononuclear cells (PBMCs), taken at new diagnosis, from a patient treated with antithyroid drugs. The chain recombines TRBV19 with TRBJ2-5; D might be TRBD1 (6 bases). The receptor comes from a woman aged 45-60 years with Graves disease. CDR3 protein: CASSKDRSQETQYF. The CDR3, as DNA: TGTGCCAGTAGCAAAGACAGGAGCCAAGAGACCCAGTACTTC.